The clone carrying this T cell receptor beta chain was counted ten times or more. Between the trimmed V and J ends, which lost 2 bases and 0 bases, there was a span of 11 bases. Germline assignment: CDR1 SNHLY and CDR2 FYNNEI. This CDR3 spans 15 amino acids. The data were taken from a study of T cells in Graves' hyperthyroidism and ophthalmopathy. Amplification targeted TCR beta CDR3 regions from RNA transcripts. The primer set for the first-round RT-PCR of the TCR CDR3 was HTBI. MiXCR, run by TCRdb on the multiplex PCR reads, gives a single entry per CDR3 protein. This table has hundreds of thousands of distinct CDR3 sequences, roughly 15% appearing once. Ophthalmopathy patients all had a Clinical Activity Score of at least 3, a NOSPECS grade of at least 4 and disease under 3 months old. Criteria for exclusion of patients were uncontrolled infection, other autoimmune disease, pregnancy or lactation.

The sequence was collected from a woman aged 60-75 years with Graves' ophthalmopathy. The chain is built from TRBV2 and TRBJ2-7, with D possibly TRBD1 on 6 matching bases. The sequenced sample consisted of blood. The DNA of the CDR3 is TGTGCCAGCAGTGAACGTCGGGACAACTCCTACGAGCAGTACTTC. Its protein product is CASSERRDNSYEQYF.